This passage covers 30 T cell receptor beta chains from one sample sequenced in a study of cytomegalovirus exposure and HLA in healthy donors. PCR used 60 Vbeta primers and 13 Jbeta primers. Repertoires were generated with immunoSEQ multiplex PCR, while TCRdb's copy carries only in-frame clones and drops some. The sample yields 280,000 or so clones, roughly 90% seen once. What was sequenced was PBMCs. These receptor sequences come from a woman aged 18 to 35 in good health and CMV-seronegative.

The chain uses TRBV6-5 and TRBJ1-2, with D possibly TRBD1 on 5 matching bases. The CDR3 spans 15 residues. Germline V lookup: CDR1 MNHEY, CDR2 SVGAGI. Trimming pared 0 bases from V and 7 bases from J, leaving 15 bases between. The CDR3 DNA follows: TGTGCCAGCAGTTACTCGGGTTCGAGGGGAGGTGGCTACACCTTC. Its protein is CASSYSGSRGGGYTF.

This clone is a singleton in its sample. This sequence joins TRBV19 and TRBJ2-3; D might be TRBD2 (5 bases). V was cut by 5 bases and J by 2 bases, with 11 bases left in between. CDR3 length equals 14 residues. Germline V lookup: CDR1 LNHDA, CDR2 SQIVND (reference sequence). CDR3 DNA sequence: TGTGCCAGTAGTCTCGTGGAGGTCACAGATACGCAGTATTTT. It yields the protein CASSLVEVTDTQYF. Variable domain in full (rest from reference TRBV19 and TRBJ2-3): DGGITQSPKYLFRKEGQNVTLSCEQNLNHDAMYWYRQDPGQGLRLIYYSQIVNDFQKGDIAEGYSVSREKKESFPLTVTSAQKNPTAFYLCASSLVEVTDTQYFGPGTRLTVL.

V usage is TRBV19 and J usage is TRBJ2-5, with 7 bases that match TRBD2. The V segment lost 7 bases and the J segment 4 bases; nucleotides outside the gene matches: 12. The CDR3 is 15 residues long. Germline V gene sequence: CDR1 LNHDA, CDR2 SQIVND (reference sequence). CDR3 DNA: TGTGCCAGTACCGATGGTGGACTAGGGCGAGAGACCCAGTACTTC. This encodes CASTDGGLGRETQYF. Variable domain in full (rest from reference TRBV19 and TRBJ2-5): DGGITQSPKYLFRKEGQNVTLSCEQNLNHDAMYWYRQDPGQGLRLIYYSQIVNDFQKGDIAEGYSVSREKKESFPLTVTSAQKNPTAFYLCASTDGGLGRETQYFGPGTRLLVL.

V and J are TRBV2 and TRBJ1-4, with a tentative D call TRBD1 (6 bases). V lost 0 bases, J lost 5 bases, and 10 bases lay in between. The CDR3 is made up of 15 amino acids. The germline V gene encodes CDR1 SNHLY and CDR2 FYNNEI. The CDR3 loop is CASSEAPGQNEKLFF. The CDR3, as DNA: TGTGCCAGCAGTGAAGCCCCAGGACAGAATGAAAAACTGTTTTTT.

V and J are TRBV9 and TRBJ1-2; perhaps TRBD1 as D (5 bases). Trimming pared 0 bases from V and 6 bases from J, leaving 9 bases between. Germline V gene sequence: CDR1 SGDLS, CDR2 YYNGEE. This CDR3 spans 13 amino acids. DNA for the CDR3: TGTGCCAGCAGCGTAGCTCTAGGGGATGGCTACACCTTC. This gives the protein CASSVALGDGYTF.

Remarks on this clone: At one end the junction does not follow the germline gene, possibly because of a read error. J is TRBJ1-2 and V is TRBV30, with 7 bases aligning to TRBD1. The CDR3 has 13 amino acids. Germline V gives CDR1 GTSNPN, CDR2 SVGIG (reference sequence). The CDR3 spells CAGRGPPAGGYTF. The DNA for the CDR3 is TGTGCCGGGAGGGGGCCTCCAGCAGGTGGCTACACCTTC. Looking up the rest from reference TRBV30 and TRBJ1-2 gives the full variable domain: SQTIHQWPATLVQPVGSPLSLECTVEGTSNPNLYWYRQAAGRGLQLLFYSVGIGQISSEVPQNLSASRPQDRQFILSSKKLLLSDSGFYLCAGRGPPAGGYTFGSGTRLTVV.

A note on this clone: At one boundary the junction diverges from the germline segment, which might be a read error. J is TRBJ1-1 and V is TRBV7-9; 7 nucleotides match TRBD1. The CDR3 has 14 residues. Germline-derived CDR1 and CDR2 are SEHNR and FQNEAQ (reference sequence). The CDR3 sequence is CSSSWGTANTEAFF. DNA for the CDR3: TGTTCCAGCAGCTGGGGGACAGCGAACACTGAAGCTTTCTTT.

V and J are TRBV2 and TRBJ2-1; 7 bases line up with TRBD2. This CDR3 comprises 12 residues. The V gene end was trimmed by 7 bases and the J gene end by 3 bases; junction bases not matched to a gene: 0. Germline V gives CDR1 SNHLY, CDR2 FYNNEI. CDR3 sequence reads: CASKRGYNEQFF. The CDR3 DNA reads TGTGCCAGCAAGCGGGGCTACAATGAGCAGTTCTTC.

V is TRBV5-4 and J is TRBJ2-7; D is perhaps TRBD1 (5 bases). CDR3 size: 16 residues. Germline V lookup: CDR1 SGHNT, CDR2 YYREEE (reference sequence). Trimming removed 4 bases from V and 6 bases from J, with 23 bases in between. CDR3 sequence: CASSRGQPISLGEQYF. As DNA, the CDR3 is TGTGCCAGCAGCCGAGGACAACCGATATCCCTAGGCGAGCAGTACTTC.

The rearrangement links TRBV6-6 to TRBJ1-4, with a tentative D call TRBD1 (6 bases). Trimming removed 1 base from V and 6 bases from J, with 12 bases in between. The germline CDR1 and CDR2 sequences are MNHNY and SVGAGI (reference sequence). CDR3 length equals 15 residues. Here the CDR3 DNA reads TGTGCCAGCAGTTACTTGGGACAAATAGATGAAAAACTGTTTTTT. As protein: CASSYLGQIDEKLFF.

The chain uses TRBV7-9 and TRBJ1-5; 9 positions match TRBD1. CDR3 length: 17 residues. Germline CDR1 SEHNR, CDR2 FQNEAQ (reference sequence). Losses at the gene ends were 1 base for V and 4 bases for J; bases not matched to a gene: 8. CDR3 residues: CASSLGTGAVRNQPQHF. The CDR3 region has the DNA TGTGCCAGCAGCTTAGGGACAGGGGCCGTTAGGAATCAGCCCCAGCATTTT.

The CDR3 DNA is TGTGCCAGCAGCGATTCGAGCAAAAACATTCAGTACTTC. Its translation: CASSDSSKNIQYF. The rearrangement joins TRBV9 to TRBJ2-4; the D is unclear. CDR1 SGDLS and CDR2 YYNGEE come from the germline V gene. There are 13 residues in the CDR3. The V end was cut by 3 bases, the J end by 3 bases, with 7 bases between.

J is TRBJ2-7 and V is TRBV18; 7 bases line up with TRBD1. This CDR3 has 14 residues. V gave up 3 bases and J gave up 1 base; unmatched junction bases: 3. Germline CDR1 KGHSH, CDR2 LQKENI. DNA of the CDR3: TGTGCCAGCTCACCCAGCAGGGGGTCCTACGAGCAGTACTTC. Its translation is CASSPSRGSYEQYF.

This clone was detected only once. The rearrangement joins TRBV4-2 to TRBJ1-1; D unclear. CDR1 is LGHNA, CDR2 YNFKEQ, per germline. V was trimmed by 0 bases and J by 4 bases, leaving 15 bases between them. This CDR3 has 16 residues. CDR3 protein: CASSQDQLGSGTEAFF. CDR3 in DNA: TGTGCCAGCAGCCAAGATCAACTTGGGTCGGGCACTGAAGCTTTCTTT.

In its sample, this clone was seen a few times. DNA for the CDR3: TGTGCCTGGAGGAAGGGCAGGGGGCTGTCTGGAAACACCATATATTTT. Protein product: CAWRKGRGLSGNTIYF. V is TRBV30 and J is TRBJ1-3, with 8 bases aligning to TRBD1. V lost 3 bases and J lost 1; bases outside the gene matches: 8. Looked up from germline, CDR1 is GTSNPN and CDR2 is SVGIG (reference sequence). The CDR3 is made up of 16 amino acids.

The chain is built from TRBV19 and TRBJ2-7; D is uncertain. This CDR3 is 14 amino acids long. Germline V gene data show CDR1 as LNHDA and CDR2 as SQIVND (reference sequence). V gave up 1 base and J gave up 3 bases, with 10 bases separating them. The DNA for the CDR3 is TGTGCCAGTAGTATAGCTTCAGGCCGCTACGAGCAGTACTTC. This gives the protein CASSIASGRYEQYF.

CDR3 amino acids: CASSDSDWGVNYF. The CDR3 DNA follows: TGCGCCAGCAGCGACTCGGACTGGGGTGTTAATTACTTC. The chain has TRBV5-1 and TRBJ2-5, with TRBD2 as a possible D gene (5 bases). Germline CDR1 reads SGHRS; CDR2 reads YFSETQ. Trimming pared 4 bases from V and 14 bases from J, leaving 21 bases between. This CDR3 comprises 13 residues.

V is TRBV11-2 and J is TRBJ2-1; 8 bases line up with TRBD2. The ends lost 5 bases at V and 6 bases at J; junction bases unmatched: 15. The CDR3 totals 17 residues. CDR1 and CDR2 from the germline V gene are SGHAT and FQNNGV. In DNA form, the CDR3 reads TGTGCCAGCAGCCCACAAGGAGGGACTAGTTTTGTCAATGAGCAGTTCTTC. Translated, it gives CASSPQGGTSFVNEQFF. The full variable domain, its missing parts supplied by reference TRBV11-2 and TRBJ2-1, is EAGVAQSPRYKIIEKRQSVAFWCNPISGHATLYWYQQILGQGPKLLIQFQNNGVVDDSQLPKDRFSAERLKGVDSTLKIQPAKLEDSAVYLCASSPQGGTSFVNEQFFGPGTRLTVL.

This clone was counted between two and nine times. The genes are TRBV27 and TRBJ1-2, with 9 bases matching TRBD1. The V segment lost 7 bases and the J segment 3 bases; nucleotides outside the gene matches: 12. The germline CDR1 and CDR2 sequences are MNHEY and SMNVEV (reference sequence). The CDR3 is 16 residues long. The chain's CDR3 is CASTPAPGQGYYGYTF. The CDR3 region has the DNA TGTGCCAGCACTCCGGCCCCGGGACAGGGCTACTATGGCTACACCTTC.

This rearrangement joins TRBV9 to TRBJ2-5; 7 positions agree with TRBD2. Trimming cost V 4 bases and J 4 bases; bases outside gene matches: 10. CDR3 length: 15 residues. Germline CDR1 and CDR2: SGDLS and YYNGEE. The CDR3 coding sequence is TGTGCCAGCAGCTTTACGAGCGGGGTCTTAGAGACCCAGTACTTC. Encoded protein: CASSFTSGVLETQYF.

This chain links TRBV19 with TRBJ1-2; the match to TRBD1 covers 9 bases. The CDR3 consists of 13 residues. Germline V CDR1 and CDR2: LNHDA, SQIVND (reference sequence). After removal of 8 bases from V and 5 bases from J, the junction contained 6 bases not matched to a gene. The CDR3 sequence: CASDRTGAYGYTF. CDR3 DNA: TGTGCCAGTGACCGGACAGGGGCTTATGGCTACACCTTC.

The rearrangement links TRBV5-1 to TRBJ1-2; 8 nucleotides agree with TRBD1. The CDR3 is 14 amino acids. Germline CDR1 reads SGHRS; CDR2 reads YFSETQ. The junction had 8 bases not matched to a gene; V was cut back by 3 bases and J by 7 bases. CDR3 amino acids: CASSSQTGAPGYTF. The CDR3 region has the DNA TGCGCCAGCAGCTCCCAGACAGGGGCTCCTGGCTACACCTTC.

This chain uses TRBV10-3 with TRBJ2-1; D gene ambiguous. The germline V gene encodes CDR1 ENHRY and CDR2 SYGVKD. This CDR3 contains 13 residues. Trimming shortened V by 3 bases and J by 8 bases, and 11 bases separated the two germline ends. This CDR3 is CAISDEVSYEQFF. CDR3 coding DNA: TGTGCCATCAGTGACGAGGTGAGCTATGAGCAGTTCTTC.

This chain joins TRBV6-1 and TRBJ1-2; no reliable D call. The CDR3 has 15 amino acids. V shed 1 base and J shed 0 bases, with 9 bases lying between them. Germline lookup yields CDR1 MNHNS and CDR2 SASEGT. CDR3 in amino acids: CASSEVGLSNYGYTF. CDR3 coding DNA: TGTGCCAGCAGTGAAGTTGGACTATCTAACTATGGCTACACCTTC.

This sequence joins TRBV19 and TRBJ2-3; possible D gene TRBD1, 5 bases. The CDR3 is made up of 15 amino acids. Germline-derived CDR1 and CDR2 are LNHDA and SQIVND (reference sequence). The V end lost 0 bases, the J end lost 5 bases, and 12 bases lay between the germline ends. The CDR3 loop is CASSIDGAVVDTQYF. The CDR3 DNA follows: TGTGCCAGTAGTATAGATGGGGCAGTTGTAGATACGCAGTATTTT.

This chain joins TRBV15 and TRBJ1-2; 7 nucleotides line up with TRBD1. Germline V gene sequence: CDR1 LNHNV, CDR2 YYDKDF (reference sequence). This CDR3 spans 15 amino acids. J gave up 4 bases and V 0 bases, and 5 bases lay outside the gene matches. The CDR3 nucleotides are TGTGCCACCAGCAGAGAGTTACAGGGGCGCTATGGCTACACCTTC. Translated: CATSRELQGRYGYTF. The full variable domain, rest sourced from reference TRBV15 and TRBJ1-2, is DAMVIQNPRYQVTQFGKPVTLSCSQTLNHNVMYWYQQKSSQAPKLLFHYYDKDFNNEADTPDNFQSRRPNTSFCFLDIRSPGLGDTAMYLCATSRELQGRYGYTFGSGTRLTVV.

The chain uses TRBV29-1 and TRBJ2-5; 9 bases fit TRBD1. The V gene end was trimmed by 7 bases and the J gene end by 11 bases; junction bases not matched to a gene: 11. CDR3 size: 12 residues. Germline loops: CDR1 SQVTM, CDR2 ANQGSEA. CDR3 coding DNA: TGCAGCGCCTTACAGGGGGCTCAGGAGCAGTACTTC. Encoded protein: CSALQGAQEQYF.

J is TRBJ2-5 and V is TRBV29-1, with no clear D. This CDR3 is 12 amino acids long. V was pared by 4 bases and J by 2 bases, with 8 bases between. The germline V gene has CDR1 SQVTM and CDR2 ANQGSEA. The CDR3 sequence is CSVVKQQETQYF. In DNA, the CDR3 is TGCAGCGTTGTTAAACAGCAAGAGACCCAGTACTTC.

In DNA, the CDR3 is TGCGCCAGCAGCCCCTACCCCAGGGATAACTATGGCTACACCTTC. The encoded protein is CASSPYPRDNYGYTF. The rearrangement uses TRBV5-1 and TRBJ1-2; D perhaps matches TRBD1 (5 bases). Germline loops: CDR1 SGHRS, CDR2 YFSETQ. The V end was cut by 4 bases, the J end by 1 base, with 14 bases between. The CDR3 spans 15 residues. The full variable domain, in which reference TRBV5-1 and TRBJ1-2 provide the parts outside the CDR3, is KAGVTQTPRYLIKTRGQQVTLSCSPISGHRSVSWYQQTPGQGLQFLFEYFSETQRNKGNFPGRFSGRQFSNSRSEMNVSTLELGDSALYLCASSPYPRDNYGYTFGSGTRLTVV.

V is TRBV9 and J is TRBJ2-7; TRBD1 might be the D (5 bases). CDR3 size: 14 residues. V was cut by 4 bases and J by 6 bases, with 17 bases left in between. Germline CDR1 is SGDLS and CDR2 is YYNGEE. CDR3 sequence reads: CASSSRDSILEQYF. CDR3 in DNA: TGTGCCAGCAGCTCGCGCGACAGTATACTCGAGCAGTACTTC.